The 5 T cell receptor beta chains in this list originate from one sample, sequenced in a study of blood T cell repertoires in COVID-19 (dated by TCRdb to about 2020). The library came from the immunoSEQ multiplex PCR assay. Drawn from immuneACCESS, this table holds only the in-frame rearrangements with V and J called that TCRdb kept. Clones are partly lost; checked studies trace under half to an unresolved V gene and leave the rest unexplained. The sample table shows about 110,000 clones, and over 65% are seen once. The ten biggest clones cover about 0.85% of the sample. The specimen sequenced was peripheral blood. These receptors all come from a human donor with acute or convalescent COVID-19. The donor label of this sample is uncertain.

This clone turned up a few times. The rearrangement uses TRBV28 and TRBJ1-6; TRBD1 is a possible D gene (5 bases). Trimming shortened V by 3 bases and J by 4 bases, and 13 bases separated the two germline ends. The V gene's germline CDR1 is MDHEN and CDR2 SYDVKM. This CDR3 has 16 amino acids. DNA of the CDR3: TGTGCCAGCAGTTTCAGGGCTATCCGATATAATTCACCCCTCCACTTT. This gives the protein CASSFRAIRYNSPLHF. The full variable domain, completed using reference TRBV28 and TRBJ1-6, is DVKVTQSSRYLVKRTGEKVFLECVQDMDHENMFWYRQDPGLGLRLIYFSYDVKMKEKGDIPEGYSVSREKKERFSLILESASTNQTSMYLCASSFRAIRYNSPLHFGNGTRLTVT.

This clone was found a few times. The chain carries TRBV3-1 (or the pseudogene TRBV3-2) and TRBJ2-5, with D maybe TRBD1 (6 bases). Germline V gene lookup returns CDR1 LGHDT and CDR2 YNNKEL (reference sequence). V was clipped by 0 bases and J by 5 bases, with 16 bases between them. This CDR3 has 16 amino acids. The CDR3 nucleotides read TGTGCCAGCAGCCAAGACGGATCCAGGGGAGAGGAGACCCAGTACTTC. Protein product: CASSQDGSRGEETQYF.

The chain carries TRBV14 and TRBJ2-1; a possible D gene is TRBD1 (5 bases). The CDR3 totals 17 residues. V lost 0 bases, J lost 0 bases, and 12 bases lay in between. CDR1 SGHDN and CDR2 FVKESK come from the germline V gene. CDR3 amino acids: CASSQDPRQSSYNEQFF. DNA of the CDR3: TGTGCCAGCAGCCAAGATCCCCGACAGAGCTCCTACAATGAGCAGTTCTTC.

The V and J genes are TRBV7-2 and TRBJ1-5; TRBD1 matches at 8 bases. Germline-derived CDR1 and CDR2 are SGHTA and FQGNSA. This CDR3 region has 14 residues. The J segment lost 7 bases and the V segment lost 1 base, leaving 3 bases of the junction unmatched. CDR3 bases: TGTGCCAGCAGCTTAGAGGGGACAGGCCAGCCCCAGCATTTT. It yields the protein CASSLEGTGQPQHF.

For this clone: In the same sample, other DNA sequences code for this CDR3. This chain links TRBV20-1 with TRBJ1-1; D may be TRBD1 (6 bases). The germline V gene has CDR1 DFQATT and CDR2 SNEGSKA (reference sequence). V lost 3 bases to trimming and J lost 7 bases, with 9 bases between them. This CDR3 spans 11 amino acids. In DNA, the CDR3 is TGCAGTGCTAGCCGACAGGTTGAAGCTTTCTTT. Amino acids: CSASRQVEAFF.